The clone carrying this T cell receptor beta chain has ten or more counts. Its antigen remains unidentified. After removal of 6 bases from V and 6 bases from J, the junction contained 4 bases not matched to a gene. Germline V lookup: CDR1 MNHNS, CDR2 SASEGT. The CDR3 has 13 residues. The sample is drawn from a study of response to subunit inactivated influenza vaccine. Study-wide results and limits: It was the authors' suggestion that each seasonal influenza vaccination recruits few new T cells.

TCRdb fed the RT-PCR reads into MiXCR, producing one record per CDR3 protein. The sample has 300,000 to 350,000 distinct CDR3 sequences, roughly 22% seen once. This receptor was taken from a man between 45 and 75 years old who received an inactivated influenza vaccine. This sequence joins TRBV6-1 and TRBJ1-5; 8 bases are a match to TRBD1. This specimen consisted of PBMCs from blood, obtained about 20 months after vaccination. The CDR3 here is CASRQGVGQPQHF. CDR3 in DNA: TGTGCCAGCAGACAGGGGGTCGGTCAGCCCCAGCATTTT.